The 27 T cell receptor beta chains presented below share a single source sample, sequenced in a study of cytomegalovirus exposure and HLA in healthy donors. PCR amplification relied on 60 Vbeta primers (plus 13 Jbeta primers). Here immunoSEQ multiplex PCR was the method, and the copy in TCRdb shows in-frame clones only, minus some. The sample yields about 67,000 clones, of which the top ten take up about 16%. The sample comprised PBMCs. These receptors were obtained from a boy younger than 18 in good health and CMV-seronegative.

The chain recombines TRBV10-2 with TRBJ1-2, with 9 bases aligning to TRBD1. CDR1 WSHSY and CDR2 SAAADI come from the germline V gene. The CDR3 spans 15 residues. The junction had 7 bases not matched to a gene; V was cut back by 6 bases and J by 2 bases. The CDR3 loop is CASSLQGAQNYGYTF. The DNA for the CDR3 is TGCGCCAGCAGCTTACAGGGGGCGCAGAACTATGGCTACACCTTC.

This chain uses TRBV4-1 with TRBJ2-7; no reliable D call. This CDR3 region has 14 residues. V was trimmed by 1 base and J by 7 bases, leaving 14 bases between them. Germline CDR1 is MGHRA and CDR2 is YSYEKL. CDR3 sequence reads: CASSQGEGGREQYF. Written as DNA, the CDR3 is TGCGCCAGCAGCCAAGGAGAAGGCGGTCGGGAGCAGTACTTC.

This chain links TRBV4-1 with TRBJ2-5; D uncertain. CDR3 length equals 13 residues. Germline values: CDR1 MGHRA, CDR2 YSYEKL. Deletions cut 3 bases from V and 1 base from J, with 6 bases between. The CDR3 DNA follows: TGCGCCAGCAGCCACCCTCCCCAAGAGACCCAGTACTTC. As protein: CASSHPPQETQYF.

A word on this clone: Compared with germline, one end of the junction differs, possibly owing to a read error. The V gene is TRBV9, the J gene TRBJ2-1; 12 positions match TRBD1. CDR1 is SGDLS, CDR2 YYNGEE, per germline. This CDR3 has 13 residues. The CDR3 nucleotides are TGTGCCAGCAGCCTCGGGACAGGGGGCATTTCGATCTTC. Protein product: CASSLGTGGISIF. The whole variable domain, filled in from reference TRBV9 and TRBJ2-1, reads DSGVTQTPKHLITATGQRVTLRCSPRSGDLSVYWYQQSLDQGLQFLIQYYNGEERAKGNILERFSAQQFPDLHSELNLSSLELGDSALYFCASSLGTGGISIFGPGTRLTVL.

V is TRBV10-3 and J is TRBJ1-5; unclear D gene. The V gene lost 7 bases and the J gene lost 1 base, with 8 bases spanning the gap. Germline CDR1 reads ENHRY; CDR2 reads SYGVKD. There are 13 residues in the CDR3. CDR3 amino acids: CAINDGSNQPQHF. Here the CDR3 DNA reads TGTGCCATCAATGACGGGAGCAATCAGCCCCAGCATTTT.

The chain combines TRBV2 with TRBJ1-5; 7 bases map to TRBD1. There are 14 residues in the CDR3. Germline V gene data show CDR1 as SNHLY and CDR2 as FYNNEI. V was clipped by 2 bases and J by 4 bases; unmatched bases: 2. The CDR3 sequence is CASSERQGNQPQHF. DNA of the CDR3: TGTGCCAGCAGTGAACGACAGGGAAATCAGCCCCAGCATTTT.

The chain employs TRBV2 and TRBJ1-3; D is undetermined. The germline V gene has CDR1 SNHLY and CDR2 FYNNEI. V lost 1 base and J 8 bases, leaving 15 bases between the germline ends. There are 15 residues in the CDR3. CDR3 sequence: CASSEEAGPWDTIYF. The CDR3 bases are TGTGCCAGCAGTGAAGAGGCGGGTCCTTGGGACACCATATATTTT.

The genes are TRBV4-2 and TRBJ1-3; D unresolved. Trimming pared 0 bases from V and 8 bases from J, leaving 8 bases between. The CDR3 loop spans 13 amino acids. The V gene's germline CDR1 is LGHNA and CDR2 YNFKEQ. The CDR3 here is CASSQDSRDTIYF. For the CDR3, the DNA is TGTGCCAGCAGCCAAGACTCCCGGGACACCATATATTTT.

V is TRBV4-2 and J is TRBJ2-3; 9 positions agree with TRBD1. Germline lookup yields CDR1 LGHNA and CDR2 YNFKEQ. Trimming removed 4 bases from V and 2 bases from J; junction bases left unmatched: 7. The CDR3 has 16 amino acids. CDR3: CASSLSGTGYTDTQYF. The CDR3 nucleotides are TGTGCCAGCAGCCTAAGTGGGACAGGGTACACAGATACGCAGTATTTT.

With respect to this clone: The same CDR3 arises from other DNA sequences in this sample as well. The gene calls are TRBV6-6 and TRBJ2-7; 9 nucleotides match TRBD1. Trimming cost V 4 bases and J 0 bases; bases outside gene matches: 4. The germline V gene encodes CDR1 MNHNY and CDR2 SVGAGI (reference sequence). The CDR3 is 15 amino acids. The CDR3 DNA follows: TGTGCCAGCAGTTCGGGACAGGGATTCTCCTACGAGCAGTACTTC. Its protein product is CASSSGQGFSYEQYF.

This chain joins TRBV9 and TRBJ2-3; tentative D call: TRBD2 (5 bases). The germline V gene has CDR1 SGDLS and CDR2 YYNGEE. The length of the CDR3 is 15 residues. Deletions cut 2 bases from V and 0 bases from J, with 10 bases between. The CDR3 nucleotides are TGTGCCAGCAGCGTTCGAGCGGCTAGCACAGATACGCAGTATTTT. Translation: CASSVRAASTDTQYF.

The V and J genes are TRBV29-1 and TRBJ1-2; D may be TRBD1 (6 bases). V was pared by 4 bases and J by 1 base, with 19 bases between. CDR1 and CDR2 from the germline V gene are SQVTM and ANQGSEA. The CDR3 loop spans 16 amino acids. The CDR3 reads CSVGHFGGGGNYGYTF. The CDR3, as DNA: TGCAGCGTTGGGCATTTCGGGGGGGGCGGTAACTATGGCTACACCTTC.

The V call is TRBV29-1, the J call TRBJ2-7; TRBD2 matches at 8 bases. The CDR3 consists of 12 residues. J lost 3 bases, V lost 5 bases, and 3 bases had no gene match. CDR1 and CDR2 (germline): SQVTM, ANQGSEA. For the CDR3, the DNA is TGCAGCGTTCTAGCGGGCAACTACGAGCAGTACTTC. It translates to CSVLAGNYEQYF.

This chain uses TRBV7-2 with TRBJ1-2; possibly TRBD1 for D (5 bases). The CDR3 is 16 amino acids. Germline CDR1 and CDR2: SGHTA and FQGNSA. Trimming removed 0 bases at V and 2 bases at J, with 13 bases between. The CDR3 DNA reads as TGTGCCAGCAGCTTAGCAGCGCGGCAGGGCAACTATGGCTACACCTTC. This encodes CASSLAARQGNYGYTF.

The chain is built from TRBV15 and TRBJ1-5, with D hard to call. Germline CDR1 LNHNV, CDR2 YYDKDF (reference sequence). This CDR3 comprises 17 residues. Trimming cost V 2 bases and J 0 bases, with 14 bases left between them. CDR3 in amino acids: CATSRPPEHHSNQPQHF. The DNA of the CDR3 is TGTGCCACCAGCAGACCCCCGGAGCACCATAGCAATCAGCCCCAGCATTTT.

The chain couples TRBV5-1 to TRBJ2-2; D perhaps matches TRBD1 (6 bases). The V gene lost 5 bases and the J gene lost 7 bases, with 9 bases spanning the gap. Germline V CDR1 and CDR2: SGHRS, YFSETQ. This CDR3 comprises 12 residues. As DNA, the CDR3 is TGCGCCAGCAGTTCAGGGGACGGGGAGCTGTTTTTT. Translated, it gives CASSSGDGELFF.

This sequence joins TRBV4-1 and TRBJ1-5, with D maybe TRBD1 (6 bases). CDR1 and CDR2 (germline): MGHRA, YSYEKL. The CDR3 extends over 14 amino acids. V lost 2 bases and J lost 6, with 11 bases in between. CDR3 DNA: TGCGCCAGCAGCCAATTGGGGGCTGGTCAGCCCCAGCATTTT. It is translated as CASSQLGAGQPQHF.

This chain joins TRBV7-9 and TRBJ2-3, with 14 bases matching TRBD2. The CDR3 is made up of 17 amino acids. The trim removed 5 bases at V and 2 bases at J, leaving 6 bases unmatched. CDR1 is SEHNR and CDR2 is FQNEAQ in the germline V gene (reference sequence). The DNA for the CDR3 is TGTGCCAGCAGCCCTGGACTAGCGGGGGGAAACACAGATACGCAGTATTTT. Its protein product is CASSPGLAGGNTDTQYF.

The chain has TRBV29-1 and TRBJ1-1; perhaps TRBD1 as D (6 bases). V was trimmed by 3 bases and J by 3 bases, leaving 8 bases between them. The CDR3 length is 12 residues. Germline V gene data show CDR1 as SQVTM and CDR2 as ANQGSEA. In DNA form, the CDR3 reads TGCAGCGTTGACAAGGGGGACACTGAAGCTTTCTTT. Encoded protein: CSVDKGDTEAFF. The full variable domain, its missing parts supplied by reference TRBV29-1 and TRBJ1-1, is SAVISQKPSRDICQRGTSLTIQCQVDSQVTMMFWYRQQPGQSLTLIATANQGSEATYESGFVIDKFPISRPNLTFSTLTVSNMSPEDSSIYLCSVDKGDTEAFFGQGTRLTVV.

CDR3 DNA: TGTGCCAGCAGCGCGACAGGGGGTGTGGGCACCGGGGAGCTGTTTTTT. It translates to CASSATGGVGTGELFF. The chain employs TRBV9 and TRBJ2-2; 9 positions match TRBD1. The germline V gene has CDR1 SGDLS and CDR2 YYNGEE. The CDR3 spans 16 residues. Losses at the gene ends were 3 bases for V and 4 bases for J; bases not matched to a gene: 7.

The V call is TRBV9, the J call TRBJ2-3; D ambiguous. The CDR3 totals 13 residues. V gave up 4 bases and J gave up 2 bases, with 8 bases separating them. Germline loops: CDR1 SGDLS, CDR2 YYNGEE. The CDR3 sequence is CASSPSITDTQYF. In DNA form, the CDR3 reads TGTGCCAGCAGCCCCTCTATCACAGATACGCAGTATTTT.

This chain joins TRBV27 and TRBJ1-3; D unresolved. Trimming stripped 10 bases from V and 0 bases from J, with 10 bases between. CDR1 is MNHEY and CDR2 is SMNVEV in the germline V gene (reference sequence). The CDR3 is made up of 13 amino acids. The CDR3 coding sequence is TGTGCCACAATGCTGAGCTCTGGAAACACCATATATTTT. This gives the protein CATMLSSGNTIYF.

J is TRBJ2-7 and V is TRBV30; 7 nucleotides agree with TRBD2. There are 12 residues in the CDR3. J gave up 5 bases and V 5 bases, and 6 bases lay outside the gene matches. CDR1 is GTSNPN and CDR2 is SVGIG in the germline V gene (reference sequence). CDR3 in amino acids: CAWGGGGNEQYF. CDR3 in DNA: TGTGCCTGGGGTGGGGGAGGGAACGAGCAGTACTTC.

This chain joins TRBV7-9 and TRBJ2-6, with TRBD1 as a possible D gene (5 bases). V shed 5 bases and J shed 4 bases, with 12 bases lying between them. In germline, CDR1 is SEHNR, CDR2 FQNEAQ (reference sequence). The CDR3 loop spans 15 amino acids. CDR3 DNA: TGTGCCAGCAGCCAGGCACAGGTAGGGGCCAACGTCCTGACTTTC. Protein sequence: CASSQAQVGANVLTF. Based on the CDR3 plus reference TRBV7-9 and TRBJ2-6, the full variable domain is DTGVSQNPRHKITKRGQNVTFRCDPISEHNRLYWYRQTLGQGPEFLTYFQNEAQLEKSRLLSDRFSAERPKGSFSTLEIQRTEQGDSAMYLCASSQAQVGANVLTFGAGSRLTVL.

The chain couples TRBV15 to TRBJ1-5, with 7 bases matching TRBD1. Germline lookup yields CDR1 LNHNV and CDR2 YYDKDF (reference sequence). This CDR3 region has 18 residues. The V segment lost 0 bases and the J segment 7 bases; nucleotides outside the gene matches: 15. In nucleotides, the CDR3 is TGTGCCACCAGCAGAGATCTCCCCTTCGGACAGGTTTTCCAGCCCCAGCATTTT. This codes for CATSRDLPFGQVFQPQHF.

The chain recombines TRBV29-1 with TRBJ1-1; 8 nucleotides line up with TRBD1. The CDR3 totals 10 residues. The germline V gene encodes CDR1 SQVTM and CDR2 ANQGSEA. The J segment lost 7 bases and the V segment lost 7 bases, leaving 2 bases of the junction unmatched. In DNA form, the CDR3 reads TGCAGCGCCGACAGGGGTGAAGCTTTCTTT. Amino acid sequence: CSADRGEAFF. The full variable domain, rest sourced from reference TRBV29-1 and TRBJ1-1, is SAVISQKPSRDICQRGTSLTIQCQVDSQVTMMFWYRQQPGQSLTLIATANQGSEATYESGFVIDKFPISRPNLTFSTLTVSNMSPEDSSIYLCSADRGEAFFGQGTRLTVV.

The chain joins TRBV14 to TRBJ1-2, with 7 positions matching TRBD1. The junction had 7 bases not matched to a gene; V was cut back by 1 base and J by 8 bases. Germline V gene data show CDR1 as SGHDN and CDR2 as FVKESK. The CDR3 length is 14 residues. The CDR3 sequence: CASSQGQGFGGYTF. CDR3 nucleotide sequence: TGTGCCAGCAGCCAAGGACAGGGTTTCGGCGGCTACACCTTC.